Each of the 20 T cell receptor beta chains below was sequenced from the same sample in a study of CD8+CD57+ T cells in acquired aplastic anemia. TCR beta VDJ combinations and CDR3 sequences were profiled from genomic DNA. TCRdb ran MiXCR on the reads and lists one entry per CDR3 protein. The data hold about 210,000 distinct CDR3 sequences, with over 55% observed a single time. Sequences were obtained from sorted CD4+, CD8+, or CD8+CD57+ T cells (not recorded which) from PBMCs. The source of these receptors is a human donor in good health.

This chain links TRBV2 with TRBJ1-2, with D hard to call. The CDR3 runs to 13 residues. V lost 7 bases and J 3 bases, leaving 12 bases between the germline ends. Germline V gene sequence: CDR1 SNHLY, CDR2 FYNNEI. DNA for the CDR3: TGTGCCAGCATTGCGGGGTCGGACTATGGCTACACCTTC. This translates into CASIAGSDYGYTF.

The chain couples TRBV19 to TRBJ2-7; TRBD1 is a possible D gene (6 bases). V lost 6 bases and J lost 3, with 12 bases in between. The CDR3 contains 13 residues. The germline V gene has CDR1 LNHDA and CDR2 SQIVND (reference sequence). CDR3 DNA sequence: TGTGCCAGTAGCAGGGGACGATTCTACGAGCAGTACTTC. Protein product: CASSRGRFYEQYF.

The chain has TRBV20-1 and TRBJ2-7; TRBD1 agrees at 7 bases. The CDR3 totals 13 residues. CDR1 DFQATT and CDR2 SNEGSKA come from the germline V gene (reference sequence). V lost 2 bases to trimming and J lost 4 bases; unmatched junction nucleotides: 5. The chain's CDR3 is CSARSDRRYEQYF. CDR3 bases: TGCAGTGCTAGATCGGACAGGAGGTACGAGCAGTACTTC.

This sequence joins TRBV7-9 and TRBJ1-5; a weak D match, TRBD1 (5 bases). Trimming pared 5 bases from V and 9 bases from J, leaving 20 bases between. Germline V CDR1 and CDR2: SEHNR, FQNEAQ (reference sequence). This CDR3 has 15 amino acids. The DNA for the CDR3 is TGTGCCAGCAGCCGTTCTGGGGCGCCCTACGGGCCCCAGCATTTT. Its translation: CASSRSGAPYGPQHF.

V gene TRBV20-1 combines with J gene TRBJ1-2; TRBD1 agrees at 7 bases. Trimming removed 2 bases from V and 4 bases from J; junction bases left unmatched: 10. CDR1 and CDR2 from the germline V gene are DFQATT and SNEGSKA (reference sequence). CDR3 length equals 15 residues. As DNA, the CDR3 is TGCAGTGCTAGAATTACGGGACAGTCTCGCTATGGCTACACCTTC. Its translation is CSARITGQSRYGYTF.

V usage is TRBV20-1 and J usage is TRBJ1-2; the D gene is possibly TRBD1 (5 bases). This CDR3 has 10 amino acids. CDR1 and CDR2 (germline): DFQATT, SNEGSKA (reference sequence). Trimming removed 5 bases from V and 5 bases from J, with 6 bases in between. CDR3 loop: CSARGYGYTF. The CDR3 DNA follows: TGCAGTGCTCGGGGGTATGGCTACACCTTC.

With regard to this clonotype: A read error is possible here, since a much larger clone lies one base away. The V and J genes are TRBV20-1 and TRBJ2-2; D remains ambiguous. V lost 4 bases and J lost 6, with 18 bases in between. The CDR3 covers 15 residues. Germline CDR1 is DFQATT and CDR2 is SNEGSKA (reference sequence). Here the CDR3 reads CSAIPETNFSGELFF. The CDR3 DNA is TGCAGTGCTATTCCCGAGACAAATTTCTCCGGGGAGCTGTTTTTT.

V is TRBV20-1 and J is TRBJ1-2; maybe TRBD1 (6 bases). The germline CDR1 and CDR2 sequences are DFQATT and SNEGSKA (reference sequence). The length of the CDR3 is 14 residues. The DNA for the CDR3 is TGCAGGTTGGGGGCAGCACCCCTGAACTATGGCTACACCTTC. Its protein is CRLGAAPLNYGYTF.

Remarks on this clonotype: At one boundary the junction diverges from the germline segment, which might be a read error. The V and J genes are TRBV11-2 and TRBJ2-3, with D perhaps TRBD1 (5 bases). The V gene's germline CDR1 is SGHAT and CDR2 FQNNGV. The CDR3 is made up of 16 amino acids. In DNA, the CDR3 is TGTGCCAGCAGCCAAGGGAAGGCAGGGCGAACAGATATGCAGTATTTT. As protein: CASSQGKAGRTDMQYF.

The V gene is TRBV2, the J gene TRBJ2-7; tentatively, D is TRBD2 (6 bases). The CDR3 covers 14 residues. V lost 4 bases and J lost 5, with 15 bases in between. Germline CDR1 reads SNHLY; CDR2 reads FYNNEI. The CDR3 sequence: CASSGGTAEDEQYF. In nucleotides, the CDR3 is TGTGCCAGCAGTGGCGGGACCGCGGAGGACGAGCAGTACTTC.

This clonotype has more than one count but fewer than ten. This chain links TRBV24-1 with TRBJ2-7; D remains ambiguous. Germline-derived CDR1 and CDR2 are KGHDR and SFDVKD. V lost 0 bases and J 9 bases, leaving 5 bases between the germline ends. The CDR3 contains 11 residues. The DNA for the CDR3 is TGTGCCACCAGTGATTTGAGACTGCAGTACTTC. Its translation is CATSDLRLQYF.

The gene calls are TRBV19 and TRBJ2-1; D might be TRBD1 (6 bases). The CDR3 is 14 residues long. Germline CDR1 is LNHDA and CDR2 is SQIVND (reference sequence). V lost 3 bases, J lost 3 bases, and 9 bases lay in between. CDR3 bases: TGTGCCAGTAGTATGCAGGGGAACTACAATGAGCAGTTCTTC. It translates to CASSMQGNYNEQFF.

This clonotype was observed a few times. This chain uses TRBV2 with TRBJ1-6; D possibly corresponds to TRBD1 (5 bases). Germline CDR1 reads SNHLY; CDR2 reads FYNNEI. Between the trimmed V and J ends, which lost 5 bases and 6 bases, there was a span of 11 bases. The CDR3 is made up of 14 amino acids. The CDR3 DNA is TGTGCCAGCAGTACGCAGGGTAGTAATTCACCCCTCCACTTT. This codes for CASSTQGSNSPLHF.

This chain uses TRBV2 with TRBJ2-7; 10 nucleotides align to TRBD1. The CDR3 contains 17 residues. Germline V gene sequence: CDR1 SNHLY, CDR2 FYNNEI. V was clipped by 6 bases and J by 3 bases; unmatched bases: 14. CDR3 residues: CASSLPRQGADLYEQYF. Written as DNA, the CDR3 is TGTGCCAGCAGCTTACCCCGACAGGGGGCCGATCTCTACGAGCAGTACTTC.

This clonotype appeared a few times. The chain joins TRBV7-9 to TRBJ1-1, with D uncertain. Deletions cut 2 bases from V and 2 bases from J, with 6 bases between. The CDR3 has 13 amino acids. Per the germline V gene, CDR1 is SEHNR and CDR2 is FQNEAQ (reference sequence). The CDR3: CASSLYSNTEAFF. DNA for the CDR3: TGTGCCAGCAGCTTATACAGTAACACTGAAGCTTTCTTT. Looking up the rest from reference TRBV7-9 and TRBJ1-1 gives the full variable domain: DTGVSQNPRHKITKRGQNVTFRCDPISEHNRLYWYRQTLGQGPEFLTYFQNEAQLEKSRLLSDRFSAERPKGSFSTLEIQRTEQGDSAMYLCASSLYSNTEAFFGQGTRLTVV.

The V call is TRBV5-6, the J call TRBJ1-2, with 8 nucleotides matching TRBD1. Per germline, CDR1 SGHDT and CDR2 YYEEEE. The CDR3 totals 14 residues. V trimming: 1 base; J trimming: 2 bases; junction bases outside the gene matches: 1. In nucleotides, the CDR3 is TGTGCCAGCAGCTTGAACAGGGGGAACTATGGCTACACCTTC. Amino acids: CASSLNRGNYGYTF.

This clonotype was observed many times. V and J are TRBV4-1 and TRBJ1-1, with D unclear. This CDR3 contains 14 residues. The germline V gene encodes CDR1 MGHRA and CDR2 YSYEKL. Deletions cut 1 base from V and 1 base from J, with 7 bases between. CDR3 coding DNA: TGCGCCAGCAGCCAAGCGGGCGGGAACACTGAAGCTTTCTTT. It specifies CASSQAGGNTEAFF.

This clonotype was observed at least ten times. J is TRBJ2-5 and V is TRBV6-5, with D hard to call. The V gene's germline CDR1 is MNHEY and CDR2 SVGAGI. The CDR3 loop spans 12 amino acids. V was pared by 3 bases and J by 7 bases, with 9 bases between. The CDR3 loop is CASSYGMGTQYF. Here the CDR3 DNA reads TGTGCCAGCAGTTATGGAATGGGGACCCAGTACTTC.

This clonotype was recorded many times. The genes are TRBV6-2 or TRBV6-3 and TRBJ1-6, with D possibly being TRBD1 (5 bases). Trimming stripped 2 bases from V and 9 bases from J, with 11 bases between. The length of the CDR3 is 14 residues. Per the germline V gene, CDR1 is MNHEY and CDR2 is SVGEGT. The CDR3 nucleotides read TGTGCCAGCAGTTACACGAGGGGTGGTTCACCCCTCCACTTT. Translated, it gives CASSYTRGGSPLHF.

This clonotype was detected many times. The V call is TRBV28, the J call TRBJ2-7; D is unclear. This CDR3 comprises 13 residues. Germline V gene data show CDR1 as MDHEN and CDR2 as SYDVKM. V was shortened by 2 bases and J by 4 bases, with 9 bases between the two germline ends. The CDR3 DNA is TGTGCCAGCAGTTTAGATCGGTTTTACGAGCAGTACTTC. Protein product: CASSLDRFYEQYF. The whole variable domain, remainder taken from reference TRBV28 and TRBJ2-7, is DVKVTQSSRYLVKRTGEKVFLECVQDMDHENMFWYRQDPGLGLRLIYFSYDVKMKEKGDIPEGYSVSREKKERFSLILESASTNQTSMYLCASSLDRFYEQYFGPGTRLTVT.